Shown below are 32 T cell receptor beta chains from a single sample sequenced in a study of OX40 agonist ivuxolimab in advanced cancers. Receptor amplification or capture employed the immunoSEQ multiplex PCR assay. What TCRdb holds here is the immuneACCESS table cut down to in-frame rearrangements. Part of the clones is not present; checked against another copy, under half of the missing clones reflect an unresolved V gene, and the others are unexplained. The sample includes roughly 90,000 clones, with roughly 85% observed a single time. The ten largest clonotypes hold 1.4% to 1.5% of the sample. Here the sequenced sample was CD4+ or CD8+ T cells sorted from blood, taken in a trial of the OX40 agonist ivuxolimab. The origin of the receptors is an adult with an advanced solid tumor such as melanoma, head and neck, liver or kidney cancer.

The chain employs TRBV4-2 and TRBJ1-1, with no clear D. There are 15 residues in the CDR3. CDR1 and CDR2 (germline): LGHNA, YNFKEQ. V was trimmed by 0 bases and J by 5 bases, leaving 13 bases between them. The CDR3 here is CASSQDPLGVTEAFF. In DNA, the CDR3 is TGTGCCAGCAGCCAAGATCCCCTTGGGGTGACTGAAGCTTTCTTT.

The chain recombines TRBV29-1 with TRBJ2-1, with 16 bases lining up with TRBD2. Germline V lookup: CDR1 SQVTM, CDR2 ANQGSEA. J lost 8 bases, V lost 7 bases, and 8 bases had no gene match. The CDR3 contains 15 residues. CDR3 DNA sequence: TGCAGCGCTGTACCGGGACTAGCGGGAGGGGATGAGCAGTTCTTC. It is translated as CSAVPGLAGGDEQFF.

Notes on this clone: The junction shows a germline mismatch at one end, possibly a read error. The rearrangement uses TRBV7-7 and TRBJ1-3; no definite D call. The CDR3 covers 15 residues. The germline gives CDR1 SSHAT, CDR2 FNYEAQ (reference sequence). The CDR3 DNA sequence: TGTGCTAGCAGCTTATCGTCAAATCCTGGAAACACCATATATTTT. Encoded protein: CASSLSSNPGNTIYF.

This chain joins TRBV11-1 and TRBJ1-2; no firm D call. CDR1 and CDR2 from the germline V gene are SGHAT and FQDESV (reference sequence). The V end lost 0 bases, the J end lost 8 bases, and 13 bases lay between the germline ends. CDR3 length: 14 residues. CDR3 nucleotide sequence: TGTGCCAGCAGCTTAGCAGGTGGGGTTTACGGCTACACCTTC. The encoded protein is CASSLAGGVYGYTF.

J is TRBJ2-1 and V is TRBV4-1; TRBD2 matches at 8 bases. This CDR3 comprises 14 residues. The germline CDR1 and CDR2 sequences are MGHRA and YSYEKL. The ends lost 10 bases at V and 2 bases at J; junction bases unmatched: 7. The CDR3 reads CATGGGTPYNEQFF. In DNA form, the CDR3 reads TGCGCCACCGGGGGGGGGACCCCCTACAATGAGCAGTTCTTC.

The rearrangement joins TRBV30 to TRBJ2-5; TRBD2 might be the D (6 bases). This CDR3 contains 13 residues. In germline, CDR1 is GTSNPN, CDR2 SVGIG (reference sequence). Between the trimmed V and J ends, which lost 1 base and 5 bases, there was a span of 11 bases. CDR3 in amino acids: CAWSGVRGETQYF. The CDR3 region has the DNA TGTGCCTGGAGTGGGGTCCGGGGGGAGACCCAGTACTTC.

The CDR3 spells CASSLAHGTQETQYF. For the CDR3, the DNA is TGTGCCAGCAGCTTAGCGCACGGCACACAAGAGACCCAGTACTTC. The chain uses TRBV7-9 and TRBJ2-5; the D is unclear. Germline V gene sequence: CDR1 SEHNR, CDR2 FQNEAQ (reference sequence). Trimming shortened V by 0 bases and J by 2 bases, and 10 bases separated the two germline ends. The CDR3 covers 15 residues.

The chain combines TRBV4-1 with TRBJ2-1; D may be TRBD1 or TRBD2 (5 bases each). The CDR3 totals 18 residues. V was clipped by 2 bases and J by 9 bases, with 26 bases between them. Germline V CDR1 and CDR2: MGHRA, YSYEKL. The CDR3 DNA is TGCGCCAGCAGCCAAATTCAGCCAAGGGGTAATGAGGGGATTGAGCAGTTCTTC. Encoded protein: CASSQIQPRGNEGIEQFF.

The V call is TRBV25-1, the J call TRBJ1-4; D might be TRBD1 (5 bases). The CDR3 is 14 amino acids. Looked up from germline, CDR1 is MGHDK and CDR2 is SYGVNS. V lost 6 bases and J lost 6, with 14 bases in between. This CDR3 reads CASSLREVDEKLFF. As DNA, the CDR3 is TGTGCCAGCAGCCTCAGGGAAGTAGATGAAAAACTGTTTTTT.

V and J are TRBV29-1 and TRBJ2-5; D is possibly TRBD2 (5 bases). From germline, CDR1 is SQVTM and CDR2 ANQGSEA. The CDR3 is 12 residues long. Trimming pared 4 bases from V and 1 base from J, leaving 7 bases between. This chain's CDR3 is CSVVGSQETQYF. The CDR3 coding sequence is TGCAGCGTTGTGGGGAGCCAAGAGACCCAGTACTTC.

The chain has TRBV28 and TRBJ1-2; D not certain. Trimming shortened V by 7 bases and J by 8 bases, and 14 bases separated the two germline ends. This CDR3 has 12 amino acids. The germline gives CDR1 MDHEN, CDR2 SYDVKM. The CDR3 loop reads CASTSSTWGYTF. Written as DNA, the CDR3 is TGTGCCAGCACCTCCTCGACGTGGGGCTACACCTTC.

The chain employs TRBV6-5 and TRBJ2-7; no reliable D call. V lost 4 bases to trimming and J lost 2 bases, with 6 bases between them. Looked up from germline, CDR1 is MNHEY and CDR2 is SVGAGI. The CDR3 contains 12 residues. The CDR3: CASSSSTYEQYF. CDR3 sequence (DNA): TGTGCCAGCAGTTCATCGACCTACGAGCAGTACTTC.

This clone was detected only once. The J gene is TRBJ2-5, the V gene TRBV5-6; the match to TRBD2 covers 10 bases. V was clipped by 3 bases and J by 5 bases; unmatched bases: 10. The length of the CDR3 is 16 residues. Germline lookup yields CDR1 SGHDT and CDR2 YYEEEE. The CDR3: CASSSFIAGGDETQYF. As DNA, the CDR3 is TGTGCCAGCAGCTCGTTTATAGCGGGGGGTGACGAGACCCAGTACTTC. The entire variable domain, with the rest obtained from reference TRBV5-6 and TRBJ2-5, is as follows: DAGVTQSPTHLIKTRGQQVTLRCSPKSGHDTVSWYQQALGQGPQFIFQYYEEEERQRGNFPDRFSGHQFPNYSSELNVNALLLGDSALYLCASSSFIAGGDETQYFGPGTRLLVL.

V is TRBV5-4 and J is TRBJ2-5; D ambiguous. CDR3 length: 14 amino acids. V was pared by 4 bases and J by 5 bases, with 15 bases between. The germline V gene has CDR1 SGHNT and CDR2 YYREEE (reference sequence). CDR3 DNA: TGTGCCAGCAGCAAACCACAATCCGGGGAGACCCAGTACTTC. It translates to CASSKPQSGETQYF. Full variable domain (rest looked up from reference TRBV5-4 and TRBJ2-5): ETGVTQSPTHLIKTRGQQVTLRCSSQSGHNTVSWYQQALGQGPQFIFQYYREEENGRGNFPPRFSGLQFPNYSSELNVNALELDDSALYLCASSKPQSGETQYFGPGTRLLVL.

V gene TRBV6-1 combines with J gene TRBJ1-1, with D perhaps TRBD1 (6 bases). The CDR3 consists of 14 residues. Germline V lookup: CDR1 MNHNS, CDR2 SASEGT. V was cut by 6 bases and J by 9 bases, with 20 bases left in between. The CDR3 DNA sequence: TGTGCCAGCAGGGGAAGGACAGAGGGGGGACAAGCTTTCTTT. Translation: CASRGRTEGGQAFF.

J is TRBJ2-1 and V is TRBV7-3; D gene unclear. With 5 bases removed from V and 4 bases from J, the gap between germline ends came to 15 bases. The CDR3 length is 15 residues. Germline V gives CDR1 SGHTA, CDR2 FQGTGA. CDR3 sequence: CASSPKRSLYNEQFF. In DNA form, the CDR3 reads TGTGCCAGCAGCCCCAAGCGATCACTTTACAATGAGCAGTTCTTC.

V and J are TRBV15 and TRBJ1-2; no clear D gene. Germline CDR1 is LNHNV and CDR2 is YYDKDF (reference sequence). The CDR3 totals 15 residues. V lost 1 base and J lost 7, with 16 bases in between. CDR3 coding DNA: TGTGCCACCAGCAGAGGAGGGCTCTTCCTAAGTGGCTACACCTTC. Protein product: CATSRGGLFLSGYTF.

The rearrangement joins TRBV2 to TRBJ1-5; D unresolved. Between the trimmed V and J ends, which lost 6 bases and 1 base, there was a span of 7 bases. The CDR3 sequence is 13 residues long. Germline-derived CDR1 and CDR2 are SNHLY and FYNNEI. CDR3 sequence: CASRGGSNQPQHF. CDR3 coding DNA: TGTGCCAGCAGAGGAGGAAGCAATCAGCCCCAGCATTTT.

As DNA, the CDR3 is TGTGCCAGCAGTTCCCCCTCGGAAAGGGCCAATGAGCAGTTCTTC. This codes for CASSSPSERANEQFF. The chain carries TRBV6-5 and TRBJ2-1; D gene unclear. Germline CDR1 is MNHEY and CDR2 is SVGAGI. V lost 4 bases to trimming and J lost 6 bases, with 16 bases between them. The CDR3 is 15 residues long.

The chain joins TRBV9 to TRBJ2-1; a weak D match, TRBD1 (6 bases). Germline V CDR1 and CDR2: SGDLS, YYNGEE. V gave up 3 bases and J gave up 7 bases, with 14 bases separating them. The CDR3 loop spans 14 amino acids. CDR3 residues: CASSGTQGRNEQFF. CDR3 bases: TGTGCCAGCAGCGGAACACAGGGTCGGAATGAGCAGTTCTTC.

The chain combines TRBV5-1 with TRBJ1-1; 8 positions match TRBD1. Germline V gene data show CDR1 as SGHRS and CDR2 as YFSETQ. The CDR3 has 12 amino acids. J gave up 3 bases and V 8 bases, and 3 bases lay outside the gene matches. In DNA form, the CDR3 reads TGCGCCAGTTCGACAGGGGACACTGAAGCTTTCTTT. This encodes CASSTGDTEAFF. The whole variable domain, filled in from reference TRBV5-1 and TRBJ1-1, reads KAGVTQTPRYLIKTRGQQVTLSCSPISGHRSVSWYQQTPGQGLQFLFEYFSETQRNKGNFPGRFSGRQFSNSRSEMNVSTLELGDSALYLCASSTGDTEAFFGQGTRLTVV.

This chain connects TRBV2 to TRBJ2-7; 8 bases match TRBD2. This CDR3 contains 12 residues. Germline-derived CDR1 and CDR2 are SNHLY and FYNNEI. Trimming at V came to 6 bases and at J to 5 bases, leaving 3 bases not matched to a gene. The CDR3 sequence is CASRGSGDEQYF. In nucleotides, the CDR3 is TGTGCCAGCAGGGGTAGCGGGGACGAGCAGTACTTC.

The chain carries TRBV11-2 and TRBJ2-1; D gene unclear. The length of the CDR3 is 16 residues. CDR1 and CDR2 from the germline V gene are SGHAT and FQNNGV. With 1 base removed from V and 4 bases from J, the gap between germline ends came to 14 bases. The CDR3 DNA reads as TGTGCCAGCAGCTTAGTGGGTCGGCGAGCTTACAATGAGCAGTTCTTC. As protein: CASSLVGRRAYNEQFF.

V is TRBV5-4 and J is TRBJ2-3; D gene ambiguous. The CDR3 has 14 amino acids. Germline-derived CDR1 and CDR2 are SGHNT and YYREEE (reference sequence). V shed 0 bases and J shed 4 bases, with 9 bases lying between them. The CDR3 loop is CASSLELLSDTQYF. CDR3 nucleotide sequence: TGTGCCAGCAGCTTGGAGCTCCTCTCAGATACGCAGTATTTT.

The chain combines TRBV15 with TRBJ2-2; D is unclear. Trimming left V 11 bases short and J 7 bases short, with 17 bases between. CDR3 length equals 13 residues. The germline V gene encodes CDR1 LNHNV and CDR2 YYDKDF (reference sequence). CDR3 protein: CAASYRNGGELFF. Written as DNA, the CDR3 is TGTGCCGCCTCCTACCGGAATGGCGGGGAGCTGTTTTTT.

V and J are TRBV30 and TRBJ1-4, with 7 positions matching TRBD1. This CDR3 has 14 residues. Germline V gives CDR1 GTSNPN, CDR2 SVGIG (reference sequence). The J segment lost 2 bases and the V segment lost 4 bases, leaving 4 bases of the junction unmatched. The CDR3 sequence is CAWMRGGTNEKLFF. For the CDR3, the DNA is TGTGCCTGGATGCGAGGGGGCACTAATGAAAAACTGTTTTTT.

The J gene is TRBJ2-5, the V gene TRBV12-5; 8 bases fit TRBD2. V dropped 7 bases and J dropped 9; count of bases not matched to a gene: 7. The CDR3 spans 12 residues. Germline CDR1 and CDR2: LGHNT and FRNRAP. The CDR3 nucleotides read TGTGCTAGTGCTCCCAGCGGGGGCGCCCAGTACTTC. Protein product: CASAPSGGAQYF. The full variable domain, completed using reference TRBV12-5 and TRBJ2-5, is DARVTQTPRHKVTEMGQEVTMRCQPILGHNTVFWYRQTMMQGLELLAYFRNRAPLDDSGMPKDRFSAEMPDATLATLKIQPSEPRDSAVYFCASAPSGGAQYFGPGTRLLVL.

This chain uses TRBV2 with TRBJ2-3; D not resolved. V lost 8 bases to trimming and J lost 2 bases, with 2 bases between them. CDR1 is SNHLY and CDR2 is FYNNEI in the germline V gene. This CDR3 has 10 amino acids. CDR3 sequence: CASSTDTQYF. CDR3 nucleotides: TGTGCCAGCTCCACAGATACGCAGTATTTT. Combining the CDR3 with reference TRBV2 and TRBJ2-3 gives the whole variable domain EPEVTQTPSHQVTQMGQEVILRCVPISNHLYFYWYRQILGQKVEFLVSFYNNEISEKSEIFDDQFSVERPDGSNFTLKIRSTKLEDSAMYFCASSTDTQYFGPGTRLTVL.

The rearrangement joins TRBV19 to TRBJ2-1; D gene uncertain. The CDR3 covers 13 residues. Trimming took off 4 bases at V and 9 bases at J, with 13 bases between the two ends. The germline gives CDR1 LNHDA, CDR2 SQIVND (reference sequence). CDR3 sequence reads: CASSRYLVGEQFF. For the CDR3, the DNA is TGTGCCAGTAGTAGGTACCTAGTAGGTGAGCAGTTCTTC. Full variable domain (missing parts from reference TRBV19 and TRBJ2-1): DGGITQSPKYLFRKEGQNVTLSCEQNLNHDAMYWYRQDPGQGLRLIYYSQIVNDFQKGDIAEGYSVSREKKESFPLTVTSAQKNPTAFYLCASSRYLVGEQFFGPGTRLTVL.

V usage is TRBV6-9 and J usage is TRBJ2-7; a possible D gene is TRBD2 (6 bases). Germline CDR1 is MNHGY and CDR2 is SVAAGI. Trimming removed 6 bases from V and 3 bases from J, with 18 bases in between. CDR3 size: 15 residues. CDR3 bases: TGTGCCAGCAGCACCGGGACTCCTCTCCTCTACGAGCAGTACTTC. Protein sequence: CASSTGTPLLYEQYF.

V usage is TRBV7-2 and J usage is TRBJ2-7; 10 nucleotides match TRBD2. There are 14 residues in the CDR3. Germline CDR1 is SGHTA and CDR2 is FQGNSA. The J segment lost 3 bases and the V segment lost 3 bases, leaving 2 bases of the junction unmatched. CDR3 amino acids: CASSFRTSGYEQYF. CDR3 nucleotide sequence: TGTGCCAGCAGCTTTAGGACTAGCGGCTACGAGCAGTACTTC.

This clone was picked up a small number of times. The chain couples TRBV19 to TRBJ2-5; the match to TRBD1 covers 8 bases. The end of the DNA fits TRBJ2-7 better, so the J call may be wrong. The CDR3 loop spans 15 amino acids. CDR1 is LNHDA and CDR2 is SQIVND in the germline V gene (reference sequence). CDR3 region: CASSITLGQVHEQYF. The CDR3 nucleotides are TGTGCCAGTAGTATCACCCTGGGACAGGTACACGAGCAGTACTTC.